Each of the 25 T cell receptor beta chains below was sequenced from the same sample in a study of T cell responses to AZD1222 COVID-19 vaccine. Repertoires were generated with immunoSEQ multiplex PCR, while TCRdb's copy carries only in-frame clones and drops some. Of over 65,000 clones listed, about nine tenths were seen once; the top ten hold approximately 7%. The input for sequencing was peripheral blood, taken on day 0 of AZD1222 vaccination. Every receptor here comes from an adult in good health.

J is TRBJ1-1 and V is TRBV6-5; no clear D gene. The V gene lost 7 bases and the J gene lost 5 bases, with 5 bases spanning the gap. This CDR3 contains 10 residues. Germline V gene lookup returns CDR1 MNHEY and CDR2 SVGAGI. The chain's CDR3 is CASTRTEAFF. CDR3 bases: TGTGCCAGCACCCGGACTGAAGCTTTCTTT.

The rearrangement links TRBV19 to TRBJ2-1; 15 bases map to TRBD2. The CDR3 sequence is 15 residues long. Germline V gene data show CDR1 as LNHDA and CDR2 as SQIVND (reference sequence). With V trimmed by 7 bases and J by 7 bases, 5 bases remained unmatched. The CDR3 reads CASNSGTSGRNEQFF. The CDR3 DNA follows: TGTGCCAGTAATTCCGGGACTAGCGGGAGGAATGAGCAGTTCTTC. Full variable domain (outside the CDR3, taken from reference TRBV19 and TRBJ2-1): DGGITQSPKYLFRKEGQNVTLSCEQNLNHDAMYWYRQDPGQGLRLIYYSQIVNDFQKGDIAEGYSVSREKKESFPLTVTSAQKNPTAFYLCASNSGTSGRNEQFFGPGTRLTVL.

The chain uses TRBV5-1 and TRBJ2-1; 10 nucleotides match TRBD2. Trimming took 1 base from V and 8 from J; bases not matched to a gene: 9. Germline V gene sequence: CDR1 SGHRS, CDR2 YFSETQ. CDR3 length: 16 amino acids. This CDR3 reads CASSLRVAGGGDEQFF. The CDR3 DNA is TGCGCCAGCAGCTTGAGAGTAGCGGGGGGAGGTGATGAGCAGTTCTTC.

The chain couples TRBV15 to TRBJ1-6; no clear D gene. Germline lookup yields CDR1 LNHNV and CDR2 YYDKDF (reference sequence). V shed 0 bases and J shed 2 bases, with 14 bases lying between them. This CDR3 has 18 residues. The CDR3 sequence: CATSRDGGRWTYNSPLHF. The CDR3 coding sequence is TGTGCCACCAGCAGAGATGGAGGGCGATGGACCTATAATTCACCCCTCCACTTT.

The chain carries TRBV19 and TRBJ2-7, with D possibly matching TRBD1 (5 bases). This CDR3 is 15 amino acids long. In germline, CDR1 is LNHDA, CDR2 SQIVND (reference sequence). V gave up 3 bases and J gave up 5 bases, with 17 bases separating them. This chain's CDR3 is CASSISRQSANEQYF. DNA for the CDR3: TGTGCCAGTAGTATTTCGCGACAGTCGGCCAACGAGCAGTACTTC.

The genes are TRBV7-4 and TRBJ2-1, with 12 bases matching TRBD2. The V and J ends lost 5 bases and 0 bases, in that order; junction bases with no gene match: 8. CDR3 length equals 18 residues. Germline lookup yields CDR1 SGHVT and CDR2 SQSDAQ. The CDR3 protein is CASSKGTSGSHSYNEQFF. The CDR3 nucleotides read TGTGCCAGCAGCAAGGGGACTAGCGGGTCACACTCCTACAATGAGCAGTTCTTC.

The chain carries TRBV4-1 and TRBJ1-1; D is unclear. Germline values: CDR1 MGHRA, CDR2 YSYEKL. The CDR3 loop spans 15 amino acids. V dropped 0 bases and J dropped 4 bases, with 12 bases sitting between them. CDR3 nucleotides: TGCGCCAGCAGCCAAGATCGCAGCTGGGGCACTGAAGCTTTCTTT. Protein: CASSQDRSWGTEAFF.

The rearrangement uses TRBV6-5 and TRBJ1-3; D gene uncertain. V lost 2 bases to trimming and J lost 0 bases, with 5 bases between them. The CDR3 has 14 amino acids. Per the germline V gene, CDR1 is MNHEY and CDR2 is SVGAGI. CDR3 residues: CASSYANSGNTIYF. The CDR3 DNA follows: TGTGCCAGCAGTTACGCAAACTCTGGAAACACCATATATTTT.

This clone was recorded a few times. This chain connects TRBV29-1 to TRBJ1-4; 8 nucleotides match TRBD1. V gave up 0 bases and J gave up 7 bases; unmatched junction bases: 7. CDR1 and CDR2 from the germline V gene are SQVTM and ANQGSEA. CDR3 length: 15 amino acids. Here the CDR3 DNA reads TGCAGCGTTGAAGATCTTGGACAGGGAGGTGAAAAACTGTTTTTT. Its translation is CSVEDLGQGGEKLFF.

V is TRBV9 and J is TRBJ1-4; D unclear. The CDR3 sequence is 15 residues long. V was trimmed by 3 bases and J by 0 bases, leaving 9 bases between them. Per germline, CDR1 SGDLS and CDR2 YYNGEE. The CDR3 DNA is TGTGCCAGCAGCGAGGACGGTTCAACTAATGAAAAACTGTTTTTT. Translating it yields CASSEDGSTNEKLFF.

The chain's CDR3 is CASSLNGGIGTEAFF. CDR3 DNA: TGTGCCAGCAGTCTCAATGGAGGGATTGGAACTGAAGCTTTCTTT. The chain joins TRBV27 to TRBJ1-1; D is ambiguous. V shed 5 bases and J shed 5 bases, with 18 bases lying between them. CDR1 and CDR2 from the germline V gene are MNHEY and SMNVEV (reference sequence). There are 15 residues in the CDR3.

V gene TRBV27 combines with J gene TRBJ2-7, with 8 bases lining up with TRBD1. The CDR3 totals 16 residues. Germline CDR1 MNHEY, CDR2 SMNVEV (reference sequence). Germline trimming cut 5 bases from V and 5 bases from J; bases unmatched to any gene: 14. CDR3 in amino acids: CASSAQRTGRPHEQYF. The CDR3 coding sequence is TGTGCCAGCAGTGCGCAGCGGACAGGGAGGCCACACGAGCAGTACTTC.

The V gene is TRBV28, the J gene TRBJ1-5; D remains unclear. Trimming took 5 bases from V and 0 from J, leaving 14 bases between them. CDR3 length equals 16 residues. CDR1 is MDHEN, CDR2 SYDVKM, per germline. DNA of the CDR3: TGTGCCAGCAGTCAAACGGGGAGTAATAGCAATCAGCCCCAGCATTTT. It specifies CASSQTGSNSNQPQHF.

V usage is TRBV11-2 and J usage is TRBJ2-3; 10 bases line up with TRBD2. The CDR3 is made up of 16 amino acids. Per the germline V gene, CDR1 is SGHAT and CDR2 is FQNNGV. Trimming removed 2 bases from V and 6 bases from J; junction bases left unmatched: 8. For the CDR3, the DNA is TGTGCCAGCAGCTTAATTGAGCGGGGGGGCAGGGATACGCAGTATTTT. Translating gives CASSLIERGGRDTQYF.

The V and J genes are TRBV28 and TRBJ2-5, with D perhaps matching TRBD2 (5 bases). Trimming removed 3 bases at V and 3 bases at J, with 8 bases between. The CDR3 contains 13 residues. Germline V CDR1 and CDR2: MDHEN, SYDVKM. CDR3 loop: CASSLSGKETQYF. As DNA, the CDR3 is TGTGCCAGCAGTTTGTCCGGGAAAGAGACCCAGTACTTC.

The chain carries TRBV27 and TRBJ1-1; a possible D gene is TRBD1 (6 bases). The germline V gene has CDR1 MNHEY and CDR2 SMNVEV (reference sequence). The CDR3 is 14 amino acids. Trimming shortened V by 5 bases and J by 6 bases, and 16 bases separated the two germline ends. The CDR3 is CASSPGAGAPEAFF. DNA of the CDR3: TGTGCCAGCAGTCCAGGGGCGGGGGCCCCTGAAGCTTTCTTT.

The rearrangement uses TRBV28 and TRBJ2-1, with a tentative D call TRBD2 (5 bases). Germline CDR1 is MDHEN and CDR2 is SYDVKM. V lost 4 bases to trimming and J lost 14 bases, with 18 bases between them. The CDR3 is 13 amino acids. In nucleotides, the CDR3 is TGTGCCAGCAGTTCTAGCTCCTCCCGCATGAAGTTCTTC. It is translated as CASSSSSSRMKFF.

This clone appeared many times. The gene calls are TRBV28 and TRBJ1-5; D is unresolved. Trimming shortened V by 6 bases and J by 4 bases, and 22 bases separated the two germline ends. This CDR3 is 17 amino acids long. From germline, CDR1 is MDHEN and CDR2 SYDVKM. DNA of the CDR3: TGTGCCAGCAGGGTTTGGTCACCCACGGAACTAAATCAGCCCCAGCATTTT. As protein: CASRVWSPTELNQPQHF.

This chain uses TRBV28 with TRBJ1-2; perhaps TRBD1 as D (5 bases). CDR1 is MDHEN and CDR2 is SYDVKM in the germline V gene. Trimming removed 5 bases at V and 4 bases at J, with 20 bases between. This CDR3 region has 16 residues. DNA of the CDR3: TGTGCCAGCAGTCTCGGTGGGGGGGGGATCTCCTATGGCTACACCTTC. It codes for CASSLGGGGISYGYTF.

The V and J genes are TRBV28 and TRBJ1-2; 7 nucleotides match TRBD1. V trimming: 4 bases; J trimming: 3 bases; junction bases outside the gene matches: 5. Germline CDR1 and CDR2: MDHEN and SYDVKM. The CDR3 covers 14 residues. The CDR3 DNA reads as TGTGCCAGCAGTTCACGAGGGGGCGACTATGGCTACACCTTC. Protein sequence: CASSSRGGDYGYTF.

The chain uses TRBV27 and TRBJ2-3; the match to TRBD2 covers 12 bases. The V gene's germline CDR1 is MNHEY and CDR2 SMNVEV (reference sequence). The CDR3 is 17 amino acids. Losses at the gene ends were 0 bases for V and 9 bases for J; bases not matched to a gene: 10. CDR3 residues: CASSLSPPSSGGGTQYF. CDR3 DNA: TGTGCCAGCAGTTTATCGCCCCCGTCTAGCGGGGGGGGCACGCAGTATTTT.

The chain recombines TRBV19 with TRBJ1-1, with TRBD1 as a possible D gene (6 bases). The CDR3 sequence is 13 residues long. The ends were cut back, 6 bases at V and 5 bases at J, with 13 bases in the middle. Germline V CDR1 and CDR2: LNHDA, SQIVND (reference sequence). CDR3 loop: CASSSVGGTEAFF. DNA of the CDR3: TGTGCCAGTAGCTCGGTAGGGGGGACTGAAGCTTTCTTT.

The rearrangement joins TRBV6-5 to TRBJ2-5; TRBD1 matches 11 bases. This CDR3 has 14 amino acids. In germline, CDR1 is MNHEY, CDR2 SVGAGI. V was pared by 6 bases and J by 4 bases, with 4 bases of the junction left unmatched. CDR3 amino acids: CASSGTGGRETQYF. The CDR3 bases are TGTGCCAGCAGCGGGACAGGGGGACGAGAGACCCAGTACTTC.

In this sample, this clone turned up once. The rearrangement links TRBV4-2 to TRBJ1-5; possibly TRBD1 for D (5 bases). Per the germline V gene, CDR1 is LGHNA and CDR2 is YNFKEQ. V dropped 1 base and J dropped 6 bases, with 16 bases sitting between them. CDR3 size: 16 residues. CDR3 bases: TGTGCCAGCAGCCAAGTTTATACAGGTGGCAGTCAGCCCCAGCATTTT. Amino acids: CASSQVYTGGSQPQHF.

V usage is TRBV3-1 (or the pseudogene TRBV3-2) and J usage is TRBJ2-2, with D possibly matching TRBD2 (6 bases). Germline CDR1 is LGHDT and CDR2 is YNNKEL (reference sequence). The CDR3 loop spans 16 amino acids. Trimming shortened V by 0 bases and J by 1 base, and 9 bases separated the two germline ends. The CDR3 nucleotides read TGTGCCAGCAGCCAAGAATTAGCGGTGAACACCGGGGAGCTGTTTTTT. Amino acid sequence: CASSQELAVNTGELFF.